This passage covers 5 T cell receptor beta chains from one sample sequenced in a study of blood T cell repertoires in COVID-19. Clones were sequenced by immunoSEQ multiplex PCR, and TCRdb holds only the in-frame ones, with some missing. Found here are 65,000 to 80,000 clones, approximately 80% of them singletons; the top ten hold 12%. Sequenced input: peripheral blood. These receptors were taken from a human donor in a cohort sampled during active COVID-19.

The chain links TRBV21-1 to TRBJ2-5; the table assigns TRBD2, which was not confirmed against the DNA. TRBV21-1 is listed as a pseudogene. This CDR3 comprises 15 residues. The CDR3 region has the DNA TGTGCCAGCAGCAAAAGCGGGGGTCCAGGAGAGACCCAGTACTTC. Translating gives CASSKSGGPGETQYF.

The J gene is TRBJ2-2, the V gene TRBV5-6, with a tentative D call TRBD2 (7 bases). The V end lost 3 bases, the J end lost 6 bases, and 18 bases lay between the germline ends. This CDR3 is built from 16 residues. CDR1 is SGHDT and CDR2 is YYEEEE in the germline V gene. As DNA, the CDR3 is TGTGCCAGCAGCTGGCCGGGGGGCCCTATGGCCGGGGAGCTGTTTTTT. This translates into CASSWPGGPMAGELFF.

This clone was counted a few times. The CDR3 sequence is CASSTAGGSYEQYF. As DNA, the CDR3 is TGTGCCAGCAGCACGGCGGGTGGTTCCTACGAGCAGTACTTC. V usage is TRBV28 and J usage is TRBJ2-7; tentative D call: TRBD2 (5 bases). Germline CDR1 MDHEN, CDR2 SYDVKM. This CDR3 comprises 14 residues. Trimming took off 6 bases at V and 1 base at J, with 13 bases between the two ends.

V is TRBV11-1 and J is TRBJ2-1; no definite D call. This CDR3 spans 15 amino acids. V lost 3 bases and J 2 bases, leaving 11 bases between the germline ends. The germline V gene has CDR1 SGHAT and CDR2 FQDESV (reference sequence). The CDR3 sequence is CASSFAGWTYNEQFF. CDR3 sequence (DNA): TGTGCCAGCAGCTTTGCCGGGTGGACCTACAATGAGCAGTTCTTC.

The chain recombines TRBV5-4 with TRBJ2-3; 7 bases fit TRBD2. CDR1 is SGHNT and CDR2 is YYREEE in the germline V gene (reference sequence). Trimming removed 4 bases from V and 3 bases from J; junction bases left unmatched: 5. The CDR3 contains 14 residues. The CDR3 protein is CASSPGLGTDTQYF. The CDR3 DNA follows: TGTGCCAGCAGCCCAGGACTAGGGACAGATACGCAGTATTTT.